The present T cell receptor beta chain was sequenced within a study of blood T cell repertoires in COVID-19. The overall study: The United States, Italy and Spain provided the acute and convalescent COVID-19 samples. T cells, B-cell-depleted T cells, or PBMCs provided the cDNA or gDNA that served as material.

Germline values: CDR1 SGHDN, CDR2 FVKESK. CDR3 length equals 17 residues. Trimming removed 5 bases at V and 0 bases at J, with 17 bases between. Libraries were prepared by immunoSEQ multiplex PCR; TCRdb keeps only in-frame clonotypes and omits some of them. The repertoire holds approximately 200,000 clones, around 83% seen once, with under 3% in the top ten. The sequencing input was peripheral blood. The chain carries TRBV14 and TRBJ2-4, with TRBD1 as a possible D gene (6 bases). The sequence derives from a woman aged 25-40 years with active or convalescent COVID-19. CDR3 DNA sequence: TGTGCCAGCAGCAGAGGGGGTTTGACGGTAGCCAAAAACATTCAGTACTTC. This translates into CASSRGGLTVAKNIQYF.